This T cell receptor (beta chain) was sequenced during a study of identical twins. TCRdb itself ran the 5' RACE reads through MiXCR, one entry per CDR3 protein. The sample contains about 190,000 distinct CDR3 sequences, 15% to 20% of which appear only once. This clonotype was detected only a few times. Germline CDR1 SGDLS, CDR2 YYNGEE. There are 13 residues in the CDR3. V was clipped by 6 bases and J by 9 bases, with 16 bases between them. The same data also contributed to another study, on T cells expressing NK-cell markers. This second study notes: Topping the CD3+CD56-NKG2C+ fraction as well were these clonotypes, in a handful of donors.

The sequence came from a woman aged 18-29 years in good health. Material: CD8+ T cells sorted from blood. The chain joins TRBV9 to TRBJ2-1, with D maybe TRBD2 (6 bases). This chain's CDR3 is CASTPTSWSEQFF. The CDR3 nucleotides read TGTGCCAGCACCCCGACTAGTTGGTCTGAGCAGTTCTTC.